These T cell receptor beta chains were read from a single sample in a study of cytomegalovirus exposure and HLA in healthy donors. Here immunoSEQ multiplex PCR was the method, and the copy in TCRdb shows in-frame clones only, minus some. The sample has 130,000 to 150,000 clones, over 60% seen once. The specimen was PBMCs. Every receptor here comes from a middle-aged man in good health and CMV-seropositive. Each CDR3 is given without its conserved first and last residue. The D gene is left open where the match is weak. Size is omitted from some rows. Given values are once, few, many or a class for expanded clones.

length | D | V | size | CDR3
12 | TRBD1 | TRBV28 | - | ASSPATGQSPLH
15 | - | TRBV18 | - | ASSPTGVAAGIETQY
10 | - | TRBV5-1 | once | ATRDFGETQY
13 | - | TRBV11-2 | - | ASSLDPGKGTEAF
13 | TRBD1 | TRBV6-1 | few | ASSYRDRATYEQY
12 | - | TRBV5-4 | - | ASSLGQANSPLH
12 | - | TRBV6-1 | - | ASSRQLNLHEQY
14 | - | TRBV19 | - | ASSDPLGGTTYEQY
9 | - | TRBV7-9 | - | ASSGAYGYT
12 | - | TRBV11-2 | few | ASSLDQGGYEQY
11 | - | TRBV19 | - | ASSTQKNQPQH
10 | - | TRBV30 | - | AWSVGGETQY
13 | - | TRBV6-5 | - | ASSLSGARNQPQH
14 | - | TRBV2 | - | ASSNRRVTSGNTIY
15 | TRBD2 | TRBV5-1 | - | ASSLGLAGPNTGELF
12 | TRBD1 | TRBV5-1 | few | ASSPGTGRGEQY
13 | - | TRBV6-6 | - | ASSGPDLQNTEAF
14 | TRBD2 | TRBV18 | - | ASSPRGTRGYNEQF
15 | TRBD2 | TRBV7-9 | - | ASSVRLAAQYQETQY
13 | - | TRBV7-2 | - | ASSLGSGRDQPQH
15 | TRBD2 | TRBV6-1 | - | ASSELGGGGASGEQF
13 | TRBD1 | TRBV9 | - | ASSVDREINEKLF
12 | TRBD1 | TRBV19 | - | ASSSGQGGYGYT
10 | - | TRBV29-1 | - | SVSGSSLNPF
13 | TRBD2 | TRBV6-6 | - | ASSRGGKSTDTQY
13 | TRBD1 | TRBV28 | - | ASSPPDRANHGYT
13 | - | TRBV6-6 | - | ASQGGHPAVDTQY
17 | - | TRBV5-1 | once | ASSLAGTQGDHTNYGYT
13 | TRBD1 | TRBV7-2 | - | ASSLDRGFSYEQY
15 | - | TRBV7-9 | - | ASSLVGSGVSNQPQH
14 | TRBD2 | TRBV7-7 | - | ASTPSPLAGGETQY
14 | TRBD1 | TRBV4-1 | - | ASSQDWTGVSYGYT
14 | TRBD2 | TRBV10-2 | - | ASPTRLAGGGETQY
13 | - | TRBV29-1 | few | SVGGATAQYNEQF
14 | TRBD2 | TRBV7-8 | - | ASSLKREGRTDTQY
12 | - | TRBV5-1 | few | ASSLVGPQETQY
14 | TRBD1 | TRBV7-8 | - | ASSLKGAGGGRGYT
13 | - | TRBV4-2 | - | ASSQEGGRGSPLH
12 | - | TRBV14 | few | ASSPQGIQETQY
13 | - | TRBV7-6 | - | ASSRTTVMNTEAF
13 | TRBD1 | TRBV7-9 | - | ASSAIGTGSYEQY
12 | TRBD1 | TRBV30 | - | AWSPGTGGNTIY
13 | TRBD2 | TRBV29-1 | few | SLKVTGGAYNEQF
12 | - | TRBV5-1 | once | ASSAGTGGYEQY
14 | TRBD2 | TRBV7-2 | - | ASSSSGLAGVYEQY
9 | - | TRBV6-6 | - | ASSYSSGYT
12 | - | TRBV11-3 | - | ASSSPAASYEQY
15 | TRBD1 | TRBV6-1 | - | ASSETPWTGVNYGYT
10 | TRBD1 | TRBV29-1 | - | SVSRDRAEAF
12 | - | TRBV5-1 | - | ASSLDRPSYEQY
13 | TRBD1 | TRBV27 | - | ASSYYGQGTDTQY
15 | TRBD2 | TRBV7-9 | - | ASSLASGRPMGNEQF
12 | TRBD2 | TRBV5-4 | few | ASSEGLAVYEQY
13 | TRBD2 | TRBV11-2 | - | ASSLAPGTSYEQY